This is a list of T cell receptor beta chains from one sample in a study of blood T cell repertoires in COVID-19. The protocol was immunoSEQ multiplex PCR, while the TCRdb copy is restricted to in-frame clones and leaves out a portion. This table holds some 260,000 clones, 60% to 75% found once. Sequenced: peripheral blood. These receptors were taken from a woman aged 80 or over with acute or convalescent COVID-19. Each CDR3 is given with its conserved first and last residue. Fields, in order: J gene, clone size, D gene, V gene, CDR3 DNA, CDR3 protein. The D gene is left open where the match is weak. The listing skips clone size in some rows; elsewhere it reads once, few, many or a size class.

j_gene: TRBJ1-6; abundance: -; d_gene: -; v_gene: TRBV4-3; CDR3nt: TGCGCCAGCAGCCAAGAAGGGGGACATAGTCTGTCCTATAATTCACCCCTCCACTTT; CDR3aa: CASSQEGGHSLSYNSPLHF
j_gene: TRBJ2-7; abundance: once; d_gene: -; v_gene: TRBV7-2; CDR3nt: TGTGCCAGCAGCTCGCAGGGGTTCCCCTACGAGCAGTACTTC; CDR3aa: CASSSQGFPYEQYF
j_gene: TRBJ1-2; abundance: -; d_gene: -; v_gene: TRBV2; CDR3nt: TGTGCCAGCAGTGACAGGGTGAACTATGGCTACACCTTC; CDR3aa: CASSDRVNYGYTF
j_gene: TRBJ1-2; abundance: -; d_gene: -; v_gene: TRBV19; CDR3nt: TGTGCCAGTAGTAAGACAAAATTCTATGGCTACACCTTC; CDR3aa: CASSKTKFYGYTF
j_gene: TRBJ1-1; abundance: -; d_gene: -; v_gene: TRBV10-1; CDR3nt: TGCGCCAGCAGTGGACCGGGGAACACTGAAGCTTTCTTT; CDR3aa: CASSGPGNTEAFF
j_gene: TRBJ1-2; abundance: -; d_gene: -; v_gene: TRBV4-1; CDR3nt: TGCGCCAGCAGCCAAGATCTTGGCCCCCAGTATTATGGCTACACCTTC; CDR3aa: CASSQDLGPQYYGYTF
j_gene: TRBJ2-1; abundance: -; d_gene: TRBD2; v_gene: TRBV5-1; CDR3nt: TGCGCCAGCAGCCAACTAGCGGGAAAAGGTGAGCAGTTCTTC; CDR3aa: CASSQLAGKGEQFF
j_gene: TRBJ1-2; abundance: -; d_gene: -; v_gene: TRBV12-3/TRBV12-4; CDR3nt: TGTGCCAGCAGCCCACAGGGACACTATGGCTACACCTTC; CDR3aa: CASSPQGHYGYTF
j_gene: TRBJ2-2; abundance: -; d_gene: TRBD2; v_gene: TRBV3-1/TRBV3-2; CDR3nt: TGTGCCAGCAGCCAAGGGGGCGGGAGTGCCACCGGGGAGCTGTTTTTT; CDR3aa: CASSQGGGSATGELFF
j_gene: TRBJ2-1; abundance: -; d_gene: TRBD2; v_gene: TRBV3-1/TRBV3-2; CDR3nt: TGTGCCAGCAGCCAGACCACTAGCGGTGAGCAGTTCTTC; CDR3aa: CASSQTTSGEQFF
j_gene: TRBJ2-3; abundance: -; d_gene: -; v_gene: TRBV11-2; CDR3nt: TGTGCCAGCAGCTTCCAATACTCCCCCGGGACTGTCGGGGGTACGCAGTATTTT; CDR3aa: CASSFQYSPGTVGGTQYF
j_gene: TRBJ1-4; abundance: -; d_gene: TRBD1; v_gene: TRBV12-3/TRBV12-4; CDR3nt: TGTGCCAGCGGGGACAGCAATGAAAAACTGTTTTTT; CDR3aa: CASGDSNEKLFF
j_gene: TRBJ1-6; abundance: -; d_gene: TRBD1; v_gene: TRBV7-9; CDR3nt: TGTGCCAGCAGCTCGGGACAGGGAGCTTCACCCCTCCACTTT; CDR3aa: CASSSGQGASPLHF
j_gene: TRBJ1-2; abundance: -; d_gene: -; v_gene: TRBV5-1; CDR3nt: TGCGCCAGCAGCTTGGATCGGCGGTCCTATGGCTACACCTTC; CDR3aa: CASSLDRRSYGYTF
j_gene: TRBJ1-4; abundance: -; d_gene: TRBD1; v_gene: TRBV25-1; CDR3nt: TGTGCCAGCAGTGAAAGGGGGCAGGGTCGCGGAAAACTGTTTTTT; CDR3aa: CASSERGQGRGKLFF
j_gene: TRBJ1-3; abundance: -; d_gene: -; v_gene: TRBV9; CDR3nt: TGTGCCAGCAGCGTCCGAGGAGGGCAGGGCTTTGGAAACACCATATATTTT; CDR3aa: CASSVRGGQGFGNTIYF
j_gene: TRBJ2-7; abundance: -; d_gene: TRBD1; v_gene: TRBV28; CDR3nt: TGTGCCAGCAGTTTATGGGGGGGACAGGGAGAGCAGTACTTC; CDR3aa: CASSLWGGQGEQYF
j_gene: TRBJ2-7; abundance: -; d_gene: -; v_gene: TRBV7-9; CDR3nt: TGTGCCAGCAGCTCCCAGGGGCTCGAGCAGTACTTC; CDR3aa: CASSSQGLEQYF
j_gene: TRBJ2-7; abundance: -; d_gene: TRBD1; v_gene: TRBV27; CDR3nt: TGTGCCAGCAGTACCCCGGGACAGGGGAGCAACGAGCAGTACTTC; CDR3aa: CASSTPGQGSNEQYF
j_gene: TRBJ1-6; abundance: few; d_gene: -; v_gene: TRBV2; CDR3nt: TGTGCCAGCAGCTTGAAGCTACAGGAATCACCCCTCCACTTT; CDR3aa: CASSLKLQESPLHF
j_gene: TRBJ2-6; abundance: -; d_gene: -; v_gene: TRBV6-5; CDR3nt: TGTGCCAGCAGATTGACGGGCTCTGGGGCCAACGTCCTGACTTTC; CDR3aa: CASRLTGSGANVLTF
j_gene: TRBJ1-2; abundance: -; d_gene: TRBD1; v_gene: TRBV10-3; CDR3nt: TGTGCCATCAGTTTGCAGGGGGATCACTATGGCTACACCTTC; CDR3aa: CAISLQGDHYGYTF
j_gene: TRBJ1-1; abundance: -; d_gene: -; v_gene: TRBV7-9; CDR3nt: TGTGCCAGCAGCCGTTTGCAGGGGTCGGGGAACACTGAAGCTTTCTTT; CDR3aa: CASSRLQGSGNTEAFF
j_gene: TRBJ1-6; abundance: -; d_gene: TRBD1; v_gene: TRBV10-1; CDR3nt: TGCGCCAGCAAGGAACAGGGGAATAATTCACCCCTCCACTTT; CDR3aa: CASKEQGNNSPLHF
j_gene: TRBJ2-7; abundance: -; d_gene: -; v_gene: TRBV2; CDR3nt: TGTGCCAGCAGTCTTAACTACGAGCAGTACTTC; CDR3aa: CASSLNYEQYF
j_gene: TRBJ2-6; abundance: -; d_gene: TRBD2; v_gene: TRBV25-1; CDR3nt: TGTGCCAGTAGCCCGGGGGGCTCTGGGGCCAACGTCCTGACTTTC; CDR3aa: CASSPGGSGANVLTF
j_gene: TRBJ2-3; abundance: -; d_gene: TRBD1; v_gene: TRBV5-1; CDR3nt: TGCGCCAGCAGCCCCCAGGACAGGGGGTATACGCAGTATTTT; CDR3aa: CASSPQDRGYTQYF
j_gene: TRBJ1-2; abundance: -; d_gene: -; v_gene: TRBV9; CDR3nt: TGTGCCAGCCTAGGCGAGGAGGCCCGGGACTATGGCTACACCTTC; CDR3aa: CASLGEEARDYGYTF
j_gene: TRBJ2-1; abundance: -; d_gene: TRBD2; v_gene: TRBV19; CDR3nt: TGTGCCAGTAGTATTACTAGCGGGAGGGCCTACAATGAGCAGTTCTTC; CDR3aa: CASSITSGRAYNEQFF
j_gene: TRBJ2-1; abundance: -; d_gene: TRBD1; v_gene: TRBV10-3; CDR3nt: TGTGCCATTGCCCGGGACAGATACAATGAGCAGTTCTTC; CDR3aa: CAIARDRYNEQFF
j_gene: TRBJ2-3; abundance: once; d_gene: TRBD2; v_gene: TRBV5-6; CDR3nt: TGTGCCAGCAGCGCGCGACTAGCGGGGGCCAGGTCATTT; CDR3aa: CASSARLAGARSF
j_gene: TRBJ2-1; abundance: -; d_gene: -; v_gene: TRBV3-1/TRBV3-2; CDR3nt: TGTGCCAGCAGCCAGGGAGTTGGAGAGCAGTTCTTC; CDR3aa: CASSQGVGEQFF
j_gene: TRBJ2-3; abundance: -; d_gene: TRBD1; v_gene: TRBV9; CDR3nt: TGTGCCAGCAGCCAGGGGGCATCAGATACGCAGTATTTT; CDR3aa: CASSQGASDTQYF
j_gene: TRBJ2-7; abundance: -; d_gene: TRBD2; v_gene: TRBV12-3/TRBV12-4; CDR3nt: TGTGCCAGCAGCTTTAGCGGGAGGGGCGAGCAGTACTTC; CDR3aa: CASSFSGRGEQYF
j_gene: TRBJ1-6; abundance: -; d_gene: TRBD1; v_gene: TRBV19; CDR3nt: TGTGCCAGTAAGGCCGGGACAGGAGCCTATAATTCACCCCTCCACTTT; CDR3aa: CASKAGTGAYNSPLHF
j_gene: TRBJ2-3; abundance: -; d_gene: -; v_gene: TRBV7-9; CDR3nt: TGTGCCAGCAGCTTAGTACAGGGACCAGATACGCAGTATTTT; CDR3aa: CASSLVQGPDTQYF
j_gene: TRBJ1-3; abundance: -; d_gene: -; v_gene: TRBV3-1/TRBV3-2; CDR3nt: TGTGCCAGCAGCCAATCGAGAAGAAACACCATATATTTT; CDR3aa: CASSQSRRNTIYF
j_gene: TRBJ1-1; abundance: -; d_gene: -; v_gene: TRBV2; CDR3nt: TGTGCCAGCAGGGCCCGGACACTCACTGAAGCTTTCTTT; CDR3aa: CASRARTLTEAFF
j_gene: TRBJ1-2; abundance: -; d_gene: -; v_gene: TRBV5-1; CDR3nt: TGCGCCAGCAGCTCTTTTCTACAGGGATCGCTGGGCTACACCTTC; CDR3aa: CASSSFLQGSLGYTF
j_gene: TRBJ2-4; abundance: -; d_gene: -; v_gene: TRBV5-4; CDR3nt: TGTGCCAGCAGCTTGGACCAGGGGGCCAAAAACATTCAGTACTTC; CDR3aa: CASSLDQGAKNIQYF
j_gene: TRBJ1-5; abundance: -; d_gene: -; v_gene: TRBV3-1/TRBV3-2; CDR3nt: TGTGCCAGCAGCCCTGACAGTAGGCAGCCCCAGCATTTT; CDR3aa: CASSPDSRQPQHF
j_gene: TRBJ2-3; abundance: -; d_gene: TRBD1; v_gene: TRBV3-1/TRBV3-2; CDR3nt: TGTGCCAGCAGCTCGACAGGGGGCGTCACAGATACGCAGTATTTT; CDR3aa: CASSSTGGVTDTQYF
j_gene: TRBJ1-6; abundance: -; d_gene: TRBD1; v_gene: TRBV18; CDR3nt: TGTGCCAGCTCACCACCGGACAGGGCTAATTCACCCCTCCACTTT; CDR3aa: CASSPPDRANSPLHF